Listed here are 22 T cell receptor beta chains from one sample, sequenced in a study of shared clonotypes between healthy human individuals. Assay: immunoSEQ multiplex PCR; the TCRdb copy retains only in-frame clones and omits some. The data hold some 650,000 clones, with almost 97% observed a single time. Material: naive CD4+ T cells sorted from blood. Specified subset: CD45RA+ positively selected. The receptors were gathered from a woman between 25 and 40 years old in good health.

The gene calls are TRBV18 and TRBJ2-1, with 10 bases fitting TRBD1. The germline gives CDR1 KGHSH, CDR2 LQKENI. J lost 4 bases, V lost 3 bases, and 3 bases had no gene match. CDR3 size: 15 residues. The CDR3: CASSPRDRGYNEQFF. The CDR3 DNA reads TGTGCCAGCTCACCCCGGGACAGGGGATACAATGAGCAGTTCTTC.

The V and J genes are TRBV25-1 and TRBJ1-1; 7 nucleotides match TRBD1. This CDR3 region has 18 residues. V was pared by 9 bases and J by 3 bases, with 22 bases of the junction left unmatched. Germline lookup yields CDR1 MGHDK and CDR2 SYGVNS. The DNA for the CDR3 is TGTGCCAGATCGTGGGGACAGCCCATCGGGGAGGTGGACACTGAAGCTTTCTTT. Its translation: CARSWGQPIGEVDTEAFF.

The chain employs TRBV19 and TRBJ1-5; 9 bases map to TRBD1. The germline gives CDR1 LNHDA, CDR2 SQIVND (reference sequence). The CDR3 runs to 15 residues. With 9 bases clipped from V and 3 bases from J, the junction kept 9 bases outside the gene matches. The CDR3: CASSRDRVDNQPQHF. The CDR3 DNA reads TGTGCCAGCAGCCGGGACAGGGTGGACAATCAGCCCCAGCATTTT. Combining the CDR3 with reference TRBV19 and TRBJ1-5 gives the whole variable domain DGGITQSPKYLFRKEGQNVTLSCEQNLNHDAMYWYRQDPGQGLRLIYYSQIVNDFQKGDIAEGYSVSREKKESFPLTVTSAQKNPTAFYLCASSRDRVDNQPQHFGDGTRLSIL.

This CDR3 is CASRMGGTETQYF. As DNA, the CDR3 is TGTGCCAGTAGGATGGGAGGGACGGAGACCCAGTACTTC. This sequence joins TRBV19 and TRBJ2-5; 7 bases line up with TRBD2. CDR3 length: 13 residues. CDR1 LNHDA and CDR2 SQIVND come from the germline V gene (reference sequence). The junction had 6 bases not matched to a gene; V was cut back by 6 bases and J by 5 bases.

The chain combines TRBV6-1 with TRBJ1-2; 9 nucleotides agree with TRBD1. The CDR3 is 14 residues long. Trimming removed 3 bases from V and 6 bases from J; junction bases left unmatched: 5. Germline loops: CDR1 MNHNS, CDR2 SASEGT. CDR3 protein: CASSEGTGQDGYTF. The CDR3 coding sequence is TGTGCCAGCAGTGAGGGGACAGGGCAGGATGGCTACACCTTC.

The chain links TRBV5-5 to TRBJ1-4; D is unresolved. Trimming stripped 0 bases from V and 4 bases from J, with 10 bases between. From germline, CDR1 is SGHKS and CDR2 YYEKEE (reference sequence). The CDR3 contains 15 residues. This CDR3 reads CASSLVGGVNEKLFF. Here the CDR3 DNA reads TGTGCCAGCAGCTTGGTCGGAGGAGTTAATGAAAAACTGTTTTTT.

The CDR3 DNA reads as TGTGCCATCTCGGAGCATGCAACTAATGAAAAACTGTTTTTT. Translating it yields CAISEHATNEKLFF. The V gene is TRBV28, the J gene TRBJ1-4; D unclear. The CDR3 is 14 amino acids. Germline values: CDR1 MDHEN, CDR2 SYDVKM. V was pared by 10 bases and J by 0 bases, with 12 bases between.

The chain links TRBV28 to TRBJ2-7, with 13 bases fitting TRBD2. This CDR3 has 19 amino acids. Germline V gene lookup returns CDR1 MDHEN and CDR2 SYDVKM. Trimming cost V 5 bases and J 5 bases; bases outside gene matches: 18. The CDR3, as DNA: TGTGCCAGCAGTCCTCCGGTGGTTGGACTAGCGGGAGTAAAAGACGAGCAGTACTTC. Its translation is CASSPPVVGLAGVKDEQYF. The whole variable domain, remainder taken from reference TRBV28 and TRBJ2-7, is DVKVTQSSRYLVKRTGEKVFLECVQDMDHENMFWYRQDPGLGLRLIYFSYDVKMKEKGDIPEGYSVSREKKERFSLILESASTNQTSMYLCASSPPVVGLAGVKDEQYFGPGTRLTVT.

V and J are TRBV18 and TRBJ1-5; the D gene is possibly TRBD1 (5 bases). CDR1 and CDR2 (germline): KGHSH, LQKENI. Trimming stripped 6 bases from V and 6 bases from J, with 12 bases between. This CDR3 contains 13 residues. The CDR3 nucleotides read TGTGCCAGCTCCCTTTCTGGGGGTCAGCCCCAGCATTTT. Translating gives CASSLSGGQPQHF.

The CDR3 DNA follows: TGTGCCAGCCTAGACATACTAGCGGGCGACACCGGGGAGCTGTTTTTT. Its protein is CASLDILAGDTGELFF. This rearrangement joins TRBV2 to TRBJ2-2; 9 bases map to TRBD2. The CDR3 spans 16 residues. V was clipped by 8 bases and J by 3 bases; unmatched bases: 10. Germline assignment: CDR1 SNHLY and CDR2 FYNNEI.

In this sample, this clone turned up a few times. The rearrangement links TRBV10-1 to TRBJ1-2; D call uncertain. V was pared by 3 bases and J by 0 bases, with 11 bases between. The length of the CDR3 is 15 residues. Germline values: CDR1 WNHNN, CDR2 SYGVQD (reference sequence). The DNA for the CDR3 is TGCGCCAGCAGTGACCCGAAGTGGACTAACTATGGCTACACCTTC. Its translation is CASSDPKWTNYGYTF.

This clone has just one count. The chain recombines TRBV19 with TRBJ2-3, with 7 bases lining up with TRBD1. J lost 8 bases, V lost 6 bases, and 5 bases had no gene match. CDR3 size: 12 residues. The germline gives CDR1 LNHDA, CDR2 SQIVND (reference sequence). The CDR3 sequence is CASRRQGTTQYF. CDR3 DNA: TGTGCCAGTAGGCGACAGGGAACTACGCAGTATTTT.

The chain is built from TRBV19 and TRBJ2-1; TRBD2 agrees at 8 bases. V lost 6 bases, J lost 0 bases, and 16 bases stayed unmatched. The CDR3 covers 19 residues. Per germline, CDR1 LNHDA and CDR2 SQIVND (reference sequence). The CDR3 spells CASSLEQGISGSSYNEQFF. The CDR3 DNA sequence: TGTGCCAGTAGCCTTGAGCAGGGAATAAGCGGGAGCTCCTACAATGAGCAGTTCTTC.

The rearrangement uses TRBV11-1 and TRBJ2-1; no clear D. CDR1 is SGHAT, CDR2 FQDESV, per germline (reference sequence). V was pared by 5 bases and J by 10 bases, with 12 bases between. The CDR3 is made up of 12 amino acids. CDR3 sequence (DNA): TGTGCCAGCAGCCACGGTGCGGTGGAGCAGTTCTTC. This gives the protein CASSHGAVEQFF.

The chain recombines TRBV28 with TRBJ1-2; 7 positions agree with TRBD1. V was pared by 6 bases and J by 0 bases, with 13 bases of the junction left unmatched. Germline V gives CDR1 MDHEN, CDR2 SYDVKM. The CDR3 consists of 17 residues. CDR3 sequence reads: CASSPGGRWAANYGYTF. The CDR3 DNA follows: TGTGCCAGCAGCCCAGGGGGGCGGTGGGCAGCTAACTATGGCTACACCTTC.

This clone was seen more than once but under ten times. The same CDR3 arises from other DNA sequences in this sample as well. The gene calls are TRBV7-9 and TRBJ1-2; no reliable D call. This CDR3 region has 13 residues. From germline, CDR1 is SEHNR and CDR2 FQNEAQ (reference sequence). The ends were cut back, 1 base at V and 2 bases at J, with 5 bases in the middle. The CDR3 sequence is CASSLGVNYGYTF. The CDR3, as DNA: TGTGCCAGCAGCTTAGGCGTAAACTATGGCTACACCTTC.

The V gene is TRBV6-1, the J gene TRBJ2-3, with 7 bases that match TRBD2. The CDR3 is 16 amino acids. The V gene's germline CDR1 is MNHNS and CDR2 SASEGT. Unmatched junction bases numbered 10, after V lost 2 bases and J lost 5 bases. The CDR3 sequence: CASSEIGAGAGDTQYF. Written as DNA, the CDR3 is TGTGCCAGCAGTGAAATAGGGGCGGGAGCGGGAGATACGCAGTATTTT.

The CDR3 sequence is CASTSPRTGGTIYF. As DNA, the CDR3 is TGTGCCAGCACCTCACCCCGGACGGGGGGCACCATATATTTT. V usage is TRBV7-8 and J usage is TRBJ1-3; D may be TRBD1 (5 bases). There are 14 residues in the CDR3. V was cut by 7 bases and J by 9 bases, with 19 bases left in between. Germline V gene data show CDR1 as SGHVS and CDR2 as FQNEAQ.

The rearrangement links TRBV11-2 to TRBJ1-1, with 10 positions matching TRBD1. Germline CDR1 SGHAT, CDR2 FQNNGV. With 2 bases clipped from V and 1 base from J, the junction kept 7 bases outside the gene matches. This CDR3 is 17 amino acids long. The CDR3 here is CASSLLDRGLANTEAFF. The CDR3 coding sequence is TGTGCCAGCAGCTTACTTGACAGGGGGCTCGCGAACACTGAAGCTTTCTTT.

The chain employs TRBV7-9 and TRBJ2-5, with D unclear. Per the germline V gene, CDR1 is SEHNR and CDR2 is FQNEAQ (reference sequence). The CDR3 is 12 amino acids. V was clipped by 5 bases and J by 5 bases, with 9 bases between them. The chain's CDR3 is CASSQAGETQYF. CDR3 sequence (DNA): TGTGCCAGCAGCCAAGCCGGGGAGACCCAGTACTTC.

The chain employs TRBV19 and TRBJ1-5, with 7 bases identical to TRBD1. Germline assignment: CDR1 LNHDA and CDR2 SQIVND (reference sequence). The CDR3 has 15 residues. V shed 7 bases, J shed 3 bases, and the junction held 9 bases outside the gene matches. Written as DNA, the CDR3 is TGTGCCAGTACCCTACGGGACAGACCCAATCAGCCCCAGCATTTT. Protein product: CASTLRDRPNQPQHF.

The V and J genes are TRBV7-2 and TRBJ1-5; D perhaps matches TRBD1 (6 bases). V was shortened by 2 bases and J by 5 bases, with 19 bases between the two germline ends. Germline-derived CDR1 and CDR2 are SGHTA and FQGNSA. The CDR3 extends over 17 amino acids. The CDR3 DNA reads TGTGCCAGCAGCTTATTGTACTCGGGGGGCCCATATCAGCCCCAGCATTTT. This codes for CASSLLYSGGPYQPQHF.